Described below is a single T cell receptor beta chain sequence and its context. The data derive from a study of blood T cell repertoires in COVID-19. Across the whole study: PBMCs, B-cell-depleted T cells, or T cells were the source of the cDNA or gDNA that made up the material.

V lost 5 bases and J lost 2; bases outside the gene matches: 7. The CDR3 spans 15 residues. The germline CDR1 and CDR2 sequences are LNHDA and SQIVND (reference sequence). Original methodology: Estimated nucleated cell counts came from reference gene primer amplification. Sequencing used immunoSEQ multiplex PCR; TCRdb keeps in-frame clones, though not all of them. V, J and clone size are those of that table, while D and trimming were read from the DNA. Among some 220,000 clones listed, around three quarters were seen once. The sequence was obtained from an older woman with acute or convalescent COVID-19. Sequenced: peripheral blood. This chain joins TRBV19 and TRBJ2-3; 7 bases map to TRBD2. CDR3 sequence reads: CASSVRLAFTDTQYF. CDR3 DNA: TGTGCCAGTAGTGTCCGACTAGCCTTCACAGATACGCAGTATTTT. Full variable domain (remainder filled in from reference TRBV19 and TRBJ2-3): DGGITQSPKYLFRKEGQNVTLSCEQNLNHDAMYWYRQDPGQGLRLIYYSQIVNDFQKGDIAEGYSVSREKKESFPLTVTSAQKNPTAFYLCASSVRLAFTDTQYFGPGTRLTVL.